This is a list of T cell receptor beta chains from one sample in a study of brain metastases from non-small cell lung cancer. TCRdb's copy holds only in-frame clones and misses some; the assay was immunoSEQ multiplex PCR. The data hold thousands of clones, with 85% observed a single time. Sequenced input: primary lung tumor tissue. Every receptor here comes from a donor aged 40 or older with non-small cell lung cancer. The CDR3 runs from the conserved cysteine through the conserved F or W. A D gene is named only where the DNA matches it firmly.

cdr3_aa: CASSYRNDIGGQPQHF; cdr3_nt: TGTGCCAGCAGTTACCGAAACGACATAGGGGGTCAGCCCCAGCATTTT; v_call: TRBV6-2/TRBV6-3; d_call: .; j_call: TRBJ1-5
cdr3_aa: CASSPPDREKGYIF; cdr3_nt: TGTGCCAGCTCACCACCAGACAGGGAGAAAGGCTACATCTTC; v_call: TRBV18; d_call: TRBD1; j_call: TRBJ1-2
cdr3_aa: CASSQNRVGNYGYTF; cdr3_nt: TGTGCCAGCAGCCAAAACAGGGTGGGTAACTATGGCTACACCTTC; v_call: TRBV3-1/TRBV3-2; d_call: .; j_call: TRBJ1-2
cdr3_aa: CASSLKVTEGYTF; cdr3_nt: TGCGCCAGCAGCTTGAAGGTGACAGAAGGCTACACCTTC; v_call: TRBV5-1; d_call: .; j_call: TRBJ1-2
cdr3_aa: CASSLLARRGPDTQYF; cdr3_nt: TGTGCCAGCAGTCTACTAGCGCGCCGGGGCCCAGATACACAGTATTTT; v_call: TRBV5-6; d_call: TRBD2; j_call: TRBJ2-3
cdr3_aa: CASSQDAGITGELFF; cdr3_nt: TGCGCCAGCAGCCAAGATGCGGGGATTACCGGGGAGCTGTTTTTT; v_call: TRBV4-3; d_call: .; j_call: TRBJ2-2
cdr3_aa: CASSVYGYGYTF; cdr3_nt: TGTGCCAGCAGTGTATACGGCTATGGCTACACCTTC; v_call: TRBV28; d_call: .; j_call: TRBJ1-2
cdr3_aa: CASSVVSGGTGELFF; cdr3_nt: TGTGCCAGCAGCGTAGTGAGCGGGGGGACCGGGGAGCTGTTTTTT; v_call: TRBV9; d_call: TRBD2; j_call: TRBJ2-2
cdr3_aa: CASSLGTWGRMNTEAFF; cdr3_nt: TGTGCTAGCAGCTTGGGGACATGGGGACGAATGAACACTGAAGCTTTCTTT; v_call: TRBV5-6; d_call: .; j_call: TRBJ1-1
cdr3_aa: CASSQGPETGVSYGYTF; cdr3_nt: TGCGCCAGCAGCCAAGGCCCGGAAACAGGGGTCTCCTATGGCTACACCTTC; v_call: TRBV4-1; d_call: TRBD1; j_call: TRBJ1-2
cdr3_aa: CASSQEVGQYNQPQHF; cdr3_nt: TGCGCCAGCAGCCAAGAAGTGGGACAGTACAATCAGCCCCAGCATTTT; v_call: TRBV4-1; d_call: TRBD1; j_call: TRBJ1-5
cdr3_aa: CASSEGWAEAFF; cdr3_nt: TGTGCCAGCAGTGAGGGGTGGGCTGAAGCTTTCTTT; v_call: TRBV2; d_call: .; j_call: TRBJ1-1
cdr3_aa: CASSPPTAGEQYF; cdr3_nt: TGTGCCAGCAGCCCCCCAACCGCTGGGGAGCAATACTTC; v_call: TRBV9; d_call: .; j_call: TRBJ2-7
cdr3_aa: CATSDPEGHQAFF; cdr3_nt: TGTGCCACCAGTGATCCAGAAGGACACCAAGCTTTCTTT; v_call: TRBV24-1; d_call: .; j_call: TRBJ1-1
cdr3_aa: CASSLDRDGGNEQFF; cdr3_nt: TGTGCCAGCAGCCTCGACAGGGATGGCGGCAATGAGCAGTTCTTC; v_call: TRBV2; d_call: TRBD1; j_call: TRBJ2-1
cdr3_aa: CAWSRDRTYTF; cdr3_nt: TGTGCCTGGAGTAGGGACAGGACGTACACCTTC; v_call: TRBV30; d_call: TRBD1; j_call: TRBJ1-2
cdr3_aa: CASSESDRASAEAFF; cdr3_nt: TGTGCCAGCAGTGAATCGGACAGGGCATCCGCTGAAGCTTTCTTT; v_call: TRBV2; d_call: TRBD1; j_call: TRBJ1-1
cdr3_aa: CASSILDRGDTEAFF; cdr3_nt: TGTGCCAGTAGTATTTTAGACAGGGGCGACACTGAAGCTTTCTTT; v_call: TRBV19; d_call: TRBD1; j_call: TRBJ1-1